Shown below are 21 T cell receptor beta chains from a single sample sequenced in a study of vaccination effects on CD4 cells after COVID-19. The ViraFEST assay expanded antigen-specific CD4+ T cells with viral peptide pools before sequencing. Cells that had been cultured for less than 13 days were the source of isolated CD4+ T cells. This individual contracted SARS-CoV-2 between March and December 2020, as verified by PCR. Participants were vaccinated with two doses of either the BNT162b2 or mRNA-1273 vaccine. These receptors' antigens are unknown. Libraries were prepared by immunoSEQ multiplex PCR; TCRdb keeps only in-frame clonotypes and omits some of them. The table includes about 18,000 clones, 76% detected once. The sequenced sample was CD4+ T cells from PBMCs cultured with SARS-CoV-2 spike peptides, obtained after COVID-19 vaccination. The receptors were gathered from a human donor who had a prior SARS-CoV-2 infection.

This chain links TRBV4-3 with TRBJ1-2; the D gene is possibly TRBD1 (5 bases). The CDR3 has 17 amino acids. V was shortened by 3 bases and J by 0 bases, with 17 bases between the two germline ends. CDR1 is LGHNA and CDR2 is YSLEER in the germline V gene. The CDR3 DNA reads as TGCGCCAGCAGCCACCTAGGTGGGTCAGGGACTAACTATGGCTACACCTTC. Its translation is CASSHLGGSGTNYGYTF.

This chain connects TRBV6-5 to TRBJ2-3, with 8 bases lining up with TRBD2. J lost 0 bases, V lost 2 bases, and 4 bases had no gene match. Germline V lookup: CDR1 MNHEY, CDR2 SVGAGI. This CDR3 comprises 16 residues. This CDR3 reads CASSYGSGGSTDTQYF. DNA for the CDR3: TGTGCCAGCAGTTACGGGAGCGGGGGAAGCACAGATACGCAGTATTTT.

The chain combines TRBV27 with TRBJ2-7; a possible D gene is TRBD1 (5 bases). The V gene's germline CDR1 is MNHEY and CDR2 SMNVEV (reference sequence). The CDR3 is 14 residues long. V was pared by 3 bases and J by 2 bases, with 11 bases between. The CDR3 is CASSFKGLAYEQYF. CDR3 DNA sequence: TGTGCCAGCAGTTTTAAGGGGCTTGCCTACGAGCAGTACTTC.

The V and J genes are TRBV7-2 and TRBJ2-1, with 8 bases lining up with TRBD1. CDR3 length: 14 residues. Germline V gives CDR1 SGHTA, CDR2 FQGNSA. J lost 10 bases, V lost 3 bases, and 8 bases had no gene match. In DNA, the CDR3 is TGTGCCAGCAGCTTTGGGCAGGGGGCGGAGGAGCAGTTCTTC. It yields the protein CASSFGQGAEEQFF.

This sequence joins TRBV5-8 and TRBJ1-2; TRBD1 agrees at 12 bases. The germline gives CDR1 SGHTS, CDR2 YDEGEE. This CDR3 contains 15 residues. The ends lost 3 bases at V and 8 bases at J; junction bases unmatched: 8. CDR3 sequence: CASSSPGTGGFGYTF. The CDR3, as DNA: TGTGCCAGCAGCTCCCCCGGGACAGGGGGCTTCGGCTACACCTTC.

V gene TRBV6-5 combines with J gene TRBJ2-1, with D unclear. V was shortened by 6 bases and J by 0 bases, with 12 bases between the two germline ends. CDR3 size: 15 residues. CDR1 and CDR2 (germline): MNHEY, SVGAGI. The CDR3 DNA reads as TGTGCCAGCAGGCGCACTGACCGCTCCTACAATGAGCAGTTCTTC. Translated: CASRRTDRSYNEQFF.

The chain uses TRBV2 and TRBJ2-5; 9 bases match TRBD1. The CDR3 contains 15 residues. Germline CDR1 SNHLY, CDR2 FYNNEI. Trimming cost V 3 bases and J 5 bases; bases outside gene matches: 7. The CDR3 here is CASSENRGPEETQYF. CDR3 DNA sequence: TGTGCCAGCAGTGAGAACAGGGGGCCAGAGGAGACCCAGTACTTC.

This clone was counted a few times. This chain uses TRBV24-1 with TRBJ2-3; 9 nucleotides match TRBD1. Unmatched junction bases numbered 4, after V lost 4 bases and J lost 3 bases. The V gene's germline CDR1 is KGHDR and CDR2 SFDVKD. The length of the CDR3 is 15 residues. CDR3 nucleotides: TGTGCCACCAGTGAGACTGGACAGGGGACAGATACGCAGTATTTT. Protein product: CATSETGQGTDTQYF.

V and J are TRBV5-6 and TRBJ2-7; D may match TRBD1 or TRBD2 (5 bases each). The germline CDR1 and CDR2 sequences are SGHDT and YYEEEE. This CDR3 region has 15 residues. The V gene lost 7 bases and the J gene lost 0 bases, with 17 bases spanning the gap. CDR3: CASLGPGPHSYEQYF. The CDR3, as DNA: TGTGCCAGCCTGGGGCCGGGGCCACACTCCTACGAGCAGTACTTC.

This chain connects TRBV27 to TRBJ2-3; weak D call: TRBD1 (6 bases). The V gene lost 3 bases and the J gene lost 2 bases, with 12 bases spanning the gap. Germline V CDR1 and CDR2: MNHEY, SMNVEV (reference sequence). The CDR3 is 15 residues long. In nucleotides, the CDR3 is TGTGCCAGCAGTTTCCAACAGGGATTCACAGATACGCAGTATTTT. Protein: CASSFQQGFTDTQYF.

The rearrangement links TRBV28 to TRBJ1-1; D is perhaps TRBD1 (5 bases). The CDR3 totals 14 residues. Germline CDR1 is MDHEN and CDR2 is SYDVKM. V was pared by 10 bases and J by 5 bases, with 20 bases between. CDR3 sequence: CATSEVGEPTEAFF. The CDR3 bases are TGTGCCACCTCAGAAGTAGGGGAGCCGACTGAAGCTTTCTTT.

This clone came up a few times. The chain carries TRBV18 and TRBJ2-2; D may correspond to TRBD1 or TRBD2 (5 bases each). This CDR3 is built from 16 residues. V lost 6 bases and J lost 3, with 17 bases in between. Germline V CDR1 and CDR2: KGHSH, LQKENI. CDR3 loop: CASSTIRGGDTGELFF. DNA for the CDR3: TGTGCCAGCTCGACGATTCGGGGCGGTGACACCGGGGAGCTGTTTTTT.

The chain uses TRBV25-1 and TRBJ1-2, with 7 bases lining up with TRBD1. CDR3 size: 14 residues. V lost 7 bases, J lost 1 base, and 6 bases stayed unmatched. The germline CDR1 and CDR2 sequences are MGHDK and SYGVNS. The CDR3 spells CASKGAGINYGYTF. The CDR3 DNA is TGTGCCAGCAAGGGGGCAGGGATTAACTATGGCTACACCTTC.

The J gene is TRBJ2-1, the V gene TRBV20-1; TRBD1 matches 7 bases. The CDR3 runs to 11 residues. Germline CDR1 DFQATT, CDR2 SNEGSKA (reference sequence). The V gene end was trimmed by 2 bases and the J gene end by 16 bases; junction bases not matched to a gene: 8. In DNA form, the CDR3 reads TGCAGTGCTAGAACCGGGACAGTGTTTTTCTTC. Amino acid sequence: CSARTGTVFFF.

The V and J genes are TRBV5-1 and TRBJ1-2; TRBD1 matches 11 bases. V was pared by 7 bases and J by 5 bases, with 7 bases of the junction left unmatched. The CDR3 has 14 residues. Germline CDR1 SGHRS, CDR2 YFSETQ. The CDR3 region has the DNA TGCGCCAGCGGCGAAGGACAGGGGGCGTATGGCTACACCTTC. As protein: CASGEGQGAYGYTF. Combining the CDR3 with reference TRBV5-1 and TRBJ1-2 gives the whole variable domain KAGVTQTPRYLIKTRGQQVTLSCSPISGHRSVSWYQQTPGQGLQFLFEYFSETQRNKGNFPGRFSGRQFSNSRSEMNVSTLELGDSALYLCASGEGQGAYGYTFGSGTRLTVV.

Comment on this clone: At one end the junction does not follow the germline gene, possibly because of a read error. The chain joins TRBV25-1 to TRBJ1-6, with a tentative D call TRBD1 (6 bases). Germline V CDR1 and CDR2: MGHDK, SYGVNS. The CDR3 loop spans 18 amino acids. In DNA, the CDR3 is TGTGCCGGCAGTGAGGGGGGGCCACTTGCGGGATCTGATTCACCCCTCCACTTT. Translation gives CAGSEGGPLAGSDSPLHF.

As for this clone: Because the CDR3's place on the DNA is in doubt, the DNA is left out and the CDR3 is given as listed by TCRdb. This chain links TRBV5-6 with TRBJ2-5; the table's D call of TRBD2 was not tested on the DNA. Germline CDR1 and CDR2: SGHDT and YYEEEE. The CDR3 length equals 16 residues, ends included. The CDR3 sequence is CASSSLAGGFLETQYF.

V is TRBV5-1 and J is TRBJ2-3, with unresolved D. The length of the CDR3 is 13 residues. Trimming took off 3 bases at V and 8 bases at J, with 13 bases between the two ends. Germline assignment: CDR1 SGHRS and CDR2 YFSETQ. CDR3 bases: TGCGCCAGCAGCTCCGAAGGGTTTGGTACGCAGTATTTT. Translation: CASSSEGFGTQYF.

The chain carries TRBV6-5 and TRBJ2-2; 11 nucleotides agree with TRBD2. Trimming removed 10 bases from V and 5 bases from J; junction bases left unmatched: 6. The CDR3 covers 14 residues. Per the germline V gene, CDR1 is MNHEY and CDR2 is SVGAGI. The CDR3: CATRLAGITGELFF. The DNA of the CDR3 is TGTGCCACCCGACTAGCGGGGATAACCGGGGAGCTGTTTTTT.

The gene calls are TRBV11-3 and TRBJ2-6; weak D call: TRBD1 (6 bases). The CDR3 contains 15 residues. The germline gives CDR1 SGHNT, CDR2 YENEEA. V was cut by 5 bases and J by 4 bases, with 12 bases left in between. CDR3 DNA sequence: TGTGCCAGCAGCAGCAGGGGTGGCGGGGCCAACGTCCTGACTTTC. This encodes CASSSRGGGANVLTF.

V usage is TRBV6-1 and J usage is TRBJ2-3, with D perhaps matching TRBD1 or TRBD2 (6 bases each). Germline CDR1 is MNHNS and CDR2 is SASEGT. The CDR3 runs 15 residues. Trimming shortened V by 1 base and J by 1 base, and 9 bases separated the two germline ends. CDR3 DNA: TGTGCCAGCAGTGAAGAGAGGGGGGGCACAGATACGCAGTATTTT. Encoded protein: CASSEERGGTDTQYF.